Each of the 14 T cell receptor beta chains below was sequenced from the same sample in a study of blood T cell repertoires in COVID-19. Sequenced by immunoSEQ multiplex PCR; TCRdb stores in-frame clones only, minus some. Here the sample spans fewer than 120,000 clones, roughly 85% being singletons. The sequenced sample was peripheral blood. The receptor set was obtained from a human donor in a cohort sampled during active COVID-19.

The chain joins TRBV6-5 to TRBJ1-5, with 9 bases fitting TRBD1. This CDR3 spans 15 amino acids. V trimming: 6 bases; J trimming: 6 bases; junction bases outside the gene matches: 9. CDR1 MNHEY and CDR2 SVGAGI come from the germline V gene. As DNA, the CDR3 is TGTGCCAGCAGCCGAACAGGGGGCGCGGCTCAGCCCCAGCATTTT. This sequence encodes CASSRTGGAAQPQHF.

This clone was observed once. The chain joins TRBV4-2 to TRBJ2-5, with a tentative D call TRBD1 (6 bases). The germline V gene encodes CDR1 LGHNA and CDR2 YNFKEQ. V was clipped by 4 bases and J by 2 bases, with 8 bases between them. CDR3 length equals 13 residues. This chain's CDR3 is CASSLGTQETQYF. Written as DNA, the CDR3 is TGTGCCAGCAGCCTCGGGACACAAGAGACCCAGTACTTC.

The rearrangement joins TRBV3-1 (or the pseudogene TRBV3-2) to TRBJ2-3; 7 bases agree with TRBD1. Trimming at V came to 3 bases and at J to 0 bases, leaving 12 bases not matched to a gene. Germline values: CDR1 LGHDT, CDR2 YNNKEL (reference sequence). This CDR3 spans 18 amino acids. CDR3 sequence: CASSHTFPRDSSTDTQYF. Written as DNA, the CDR3 is TGTGCCAGCAGCCATACATTCCCCCGGGACAGCAGCACAGATACGCAGTATTTT.

The chain combines TRBV5-4 with TRBJ1-1; 9 positions match TRBD1. Germline V gene sequence: CDR1 SGHNT, CDR2 YYREEE (reference sequence). J was trimmed by 5 bases and V by 5 bases; bases with no gene match: 13. The CDR3 spans 16 residues. For the CDR3, the DNA is TGTGCCAGCAGTCCCTCCCCCTTGGACAGGGGAACTGAAGCTTTCTTT. It encodes CASSPSPLDRGTEAFF.

CDR3 in amino acids: CATSSRGLAAYNEQFF. In DNA form, the CDR3 reads TGTGCCACCAGCTCCCGGGGACTAGCGGCTTACAATGAGCAGTTCTTC. The J gene is TRBJ2-1, the V gene TRBV15; 11 bases map to TRBD2. The CDR3 runs 16 residues. Trimming removed 5 bases from V and 4 bases from J; junction bases left unmatched: 7. Germline V gene data show CDR1 as LNHNV and CDR2 as YYDKDF (reference sequence).

The rearrangement uses TRBV7-9 and TRBJ2-5; D is perhaps TRBD2 (6 bases). The CDR3 sequence is 14 residues long. The ends were cut back, 4 bases at V and 5 bases at J, with 14 bases in the middle. CDR1 is SEHNR, CDR2 FQNEAQ, per germline (reference sequence). The CDR3 bases are TGTGCCAGCAGCTCGATGACCCGGGGGGAGACCCAGTACTTC. It encodes CASSSMTRGETQYF.

This clone was found once. This rearrangement joins TRBV19 to TRBJ2-2, with D possibly matching TRBD2 (5 bases). The length of the CDR3 is 15 residues. V lost 1 base and J 4 bases, leaving 10 bases between the germline ends. Per germline, CDR1 LNHDA and CDR2 SQIVND (reference sequence). This chain's CDR3 is CASSIARAGTGELFF. The CDR3 nucleotides are TGTGCCAGTAGTATAGCGAGGGCTGGCACCGGGGAGCTGTTTTTT.

The V gene is TRBV6-5, the J gene TRBJ2-5; 9 positions match TRBD1. CDR1 and CDR2 (germline): MNHEY, SVGAGI. After removal of 5 bases from V and 4 bases from J, the junction contained 5 bases not matched to a gene. CDR3 size: 14 residues. The CDR3 coding sequence is TGTGCCAGCAGTCGGGGACAGGGCGGAGAGACCCAGTACTTC. Amino acids: CASSRGQGGETQYF.

The chain has TRBV6-1 and TRBJ2-5, with TRBD1 identical over 7 bases. V lost 3 bases, J lost 5 bases, and 6 bases stayed unmatched. Germline CDR1 reads MNHNS; CDR2 reads SASEGT. The CDR3 is made up of 14 amino acids. CDR3 region: CASSELQGKETQYF. In nucleotides, the CDR3 is TGTGCCAGCAGTGAGCTACAGGGGAAGGAGACCCAGTACTTC.

The V call is TRBV28, the J call TRBJ1-4, with D maybe TRBD1 (6 bases). The V end was cut by 7 bases, the J end by 3 bases, with 15 bases between. Germline CDR1 and CDR2: MDHEN and SYDVKM. This CDR3 is built from 15 residues. CDR3: CASTRAGASNEKLFF. The CDR3 DNA reads TGTGCCAGCACTCGTGCAGGGGCGTCTAATGAAAAACTGTTTTTT.

This sequence joins TRBV5-6 and TRBJ1-2, with D perhaps TRBD1 (6 bases). This CDR3 has 12 amino acids. In germline, CDR1 is SGHDT, CDR2 YYEEEE. V lost 3 bases, J lost 5 bases, and 8 bases lay in between. The DNA for the CDR3 is TGTGCCAGCAGCTCCACAGGGTATGGCTACACCTTC. It specifies CASSSTGYGYTF. Supplemented by reference TRBV5-6 and TRBJ1-2, the full variable domain reads DAGVTQSPTHLIKTRGQQVTLRCSPKSGHDTVSWYQQALGQGPQFIFQYYEEEERQRGNFPDRFSGHQFPNYSSELNVNALLLGDSALYLCASSSTGYGYTFGSGTRLTVV.

To note about this clone: The junction does not match germline at one end; this may be a read error. J is TRBJ1-5 and V is TRBV28; tentative D call: TRBD1 (6 bases). The CDR3 has 15 residues. The germline V gene encodes CDR1 MDHEN and CDR2 SYDVKM. The CDR3 reads CASSLLRDTHPGNIF. CDR3 bases: TGTGCCAGCAGTTTACTACGGGACACCCACCCTGGAAACATTTTT.

This clone has a handful of counts. This chain joins TRBV30 and TRBJ1-1, with D unresolved. The CDR3 covers 12 residues. Deletions cut 6 bases from V and 8 bases from J, with 16 bases between. Germline V lookup: CDR1 GTSNPN, CDR2 SVGIG (reference sequence). CDR3 sequence reads: CACGRGLLEAFF. The CDR3 region has the DNA TGTGCCTGTGGCAGAGGGCTATTGGAAGCTTTCTTT.

This rearrangement joins TRBV19 to TRBJ2-7, with 8 nucleotides matching TRBD1. The junction had 10 bases not matched to a gene; V was cut back by 7 bases and J by 5 bases. Germline CDR1 reads LNHDA; CDR2 reads SQIVND (reference sequence). This CDR3 is built from 14 residues. The CDR3 is CASTKTDRGHEQYF. The CDR3 DNA reads as TGTGCCAGTACCAAAACAGACAGGGGCCACGAGCAGTACTTC. Full variable domain (outside the CDR3, taken from reference TRBV19 and TRBJ2-7): DGGITQSPKYLFRKEGQNVTLSCEQNLNHDAMYWYRQDPGQGLRLIYYSQIVNDFQKGDIAEGYSVSREKKESFPLTVTSAQKNPTAFYLCASTKTDRGHEQYFGPGTRLTVT.